Sequencing of this T cell receptor beta chain was carried out in a study of T cell responses to AZD1222 COVID-19 vaccine (dated by TCRdb to the early 2020s). Notes on the research overall: AZD1222 recipients with second doses at about 4 weeks or about 12 weeks were pooled, because spike-specific TCR depth and breadth did not differ between schedules. TCR sequencing was performed for 230 to 250 trial participants, of whom approximately 200 were given two doses of AZD1222 and around 25 were given two doses of MenACWY control vaccine. Trial participants were enrolled by age into subgroups of 18-55, 56-69 and 70-plus years, and around 150, 28 and 57 TCR-sequenced participants, respectively, were included in these subgroups. Here is what the overall study found, with its caveats: Conclusions about previously exposed vaccinees are limited because only five to seven AZD1222 recipients were SARS-CoV-2 seropositive at baseline. Epitopes outside the regions mutated in the B.1.351 and B.1.1.7 variants were reportedly recognized by nearly half of the unique spike-specific TCRs. Participants were mostly white British and included more females than males, and it was suggested by the authors that clonal diversity may have been underestimated. Because no day 14 peak-response samples were available, the repertoires could be characterized only after the peak T cell response. The 56-69-year group was small, and its depth increase did not reach significance, likely because of low power. The whole spike protein was spanned by vaccine-associated CD4 TCRs, and dominant responses were seen in regions 160-218 and 743-854. After two AZD1222 doses, spike-specific TCR breadth and depth were significantly higher than at day 0 and than in MenACWY recipients.

The CDR3 regions of human TCRbeta chains were analyzed by immunosequencing. On the study's bioinformatics: TCRs in the repertoires were matched against a reference library of SARS-CoV-2-specific TCRs that had been generated with the MIRA antigen-specificity platform. Breadth was defined as the fraction of unique TCRs that were SARS-CoV-2-associated, and depth was defined as the fraction of total T cells that were SARS-CoV-2-associated. Using the MIRA data, every spike-specific TCR was mapped to the spike region that the TCR reacted to and assigned to either a CD4 or a CD8 class. Log10-transformed breadth and depth values were compared by one-way ANOVA with Sidak's multiple comparisons tests. Not all clones reach the TCRdb copy of this immuneACCESS table, which keeps in-frame sequences only. Checked studies attribute under half of the gap to unresolved V genes and leave the rest unexplained. V and J calls plus clone size are reproduced from that table; the DNA served to infer D and trimming. In all, the sample holds about 96,000 clones, and 88% of those were seen once. Together, the top ten hold approximately 2.8% of the sample.

This specimen's time point label, interpreted: baseline before first vaccination. The vaccinee samples were drawn from two UK trials, COV001 and COV002, one of which was a single-blind randomized controlled phase 2/3 trial testing AZD1222 (ChAdOx1 nCoV-19) in healthy adults. Trial participant PBMC samples were collected at day 0 and day 28 after the second dose for TCRbeta chain sequencing. About this clone itself: The specificity of this receptor is unknown. There are no base qualities to consult, and no much larger clone falls within one base.

CDR1 PRHDT and CDR2 FYEKMQ were looked up in the germline V gene (reference sequence). Relative to germline, V is 1 base shorter and J is 2 bases shorter, with 0 bases between their ends. Counted from cysteine to phenylalanine, this CDR3 has 13 amino acids. The CDR3 DNA has 39 bases and is translated from base 1. This TCR was recovered from an adult in good health. Rearrangement joined TRBV13 to TRBJ1-6; no D gene can be assigned with confidence. The source was peripheral blood, collected on day 0 of AZD1222 vaccination. The DNA sequence is given as TGTGCCAGCAGCTTAGCCTATAATTCACCCCTCCACTTT. Translated, this is CASSLAYNSPLHF.